These 8 T cell receptor beta chains were sequenced from one sample in a study of cytomegalovirus exposure and HLA in healthy donors. PCR primers comprised 60 Vbeta and 13 Jbeta primers. Generated by immunoSEQ multiplex PCR, the TCRdb table keeps only in-frame clones and is missing some. The top ten clones hold about 1.7% of a sample with around 200,000 clones, 70% to 85% of them seen once. The sequenced sample was PBMCs. The receptors stem from a man aged 45-65 years in good health and CMV-seronegative.

The V and J genes are TRBV5-4 and TRBJ2-6, with 7 bases lining up with TRBD1. The CDR3 runs 15 residues. Germline CDR1 and CDR2: SGHNT and YYREEE (reference sequence). V shed 4 bases and J 1 base; nucleotides not matched to a gene: 2. DNA for the CDR3: TGTGCCAGCAGCGTGACAGGGTCTGGGGCCAACGTCCTGACTTTC. Protein sequence: CASSVTGSGANVLTF.

This chain joins TRBV20-1 and TRBJ2-7; 7 bases fit TRBD2. Germline-derived CDR1 and CDR2 are DFQATT and SNEGSKA (reference sequence). Trimming cost V 5 bases and J 3 bases; bases outside gene matches: 1. The CDR3 contains 11 residues. CDR3 sequence: CSAWTSYEQYF. As DNA, the CDR3 is TGCAGTGCTTGGACTAGCTACGAGCAGTACTTC.

The chain joins TRBV4-2 to TRBJ2-2; D might be TRBD1 (7 bases). The CDR3 sequence is 17 residues long. Trimming stripped 3 bases from V and 2 bases from J, with 16 bases between. Germline values: CDR1 LGHNA, CDR2 YNFKEQ. The CDR3 nucleotides read TGTGCCAGCAGCCAGGAGGGACAGAGGCTCAACACCGGGGAGCTGTTTTTT. Protein product: CASSQEGQRLNTGELFF.

The chain links TRBV30 to TRBJ1-1; TRBD1 aligns across 9 bases. With 1 base clipped from V and 8 bases from J, the junction kept 8 bases outside the gene matches. The CDR3 extends over 14 amino acids. Germline V gene lookup returns CDR1 GTSNPN and CDR2 SVGIG (reference sequence). The CDR3 loop is CAWSADRGQGEAFF. The CDR3 DNA reads TGTGCCTGGAGTGCGGACAGGGGCCAAGGGGAAGCTTTCTTT.

The genes are TRBV25-1 and TRBJ2-1, with 12 bases matching TRBD2. V trimming: 5 bases; J trimming: 8 bases; junction bases outside the gene matches: 10. Germline CDR1 MGHDK, CDR2 SYGVNS. The CDR3 has 16 amino acids. DNA for the CDR3: TGTGCCAGCAGTTCCCATCCTAGCGGGAGGGCCCATGAGCAGTTCTTC. Residues: CASSSHPSGRAHEQFF.

The J gene is TRBJ2-5, the V gene TRBV10-3; TRBD1 matches at 9 bases. The J call may be wrong; the DNA end is better matched by TRBJ2-7. Looked up from germline, CDR1 is ENHRY and CDR2 is SYGVKD. The CDR3 is 14 amino acids. In DNA, the CDR3 is TGTGCCATCAGCTCGGGACAGGGAATCCGCGAGCAGTACTTC. Protein sequence: CAISSGQGIREQYF.

J is TRBJ2-7 and V is TRBV5-1; 7 bases are shared with TRBD1. The CDR3 covers 14 residues. Germline V gene data show CDR1 as SGHRS and CDR2 as YFSETQ. V trimming: 2 bases; J trimming: 4 bases; junction bases outside the gene matches: 6. CDR3 amino acids: CASSLSGTAYEQYF. The CDR3 DNA is TGCGCCAGCAGCTTATCCGGGACAGCTTACGAGCAGTACTTC.

J is TRBJ2-7 and V is TRBV7-2, with a weak D call TRBD1 (5 bases). The CDR3 sequence is 16 residues long. Germline V gene sequence: CDR1 SGHTA, CDR2 FQGNSA. Trimming left V 0 bases short and J 2 bases short, with 14 bases between. DNA for the CDR3: TGTGCCAGCAGCTTAGCGCGGCAGGGTGGGCCCTACGAGCAGTACTTC. Translating gives CASSLARQGGPYEQYF.